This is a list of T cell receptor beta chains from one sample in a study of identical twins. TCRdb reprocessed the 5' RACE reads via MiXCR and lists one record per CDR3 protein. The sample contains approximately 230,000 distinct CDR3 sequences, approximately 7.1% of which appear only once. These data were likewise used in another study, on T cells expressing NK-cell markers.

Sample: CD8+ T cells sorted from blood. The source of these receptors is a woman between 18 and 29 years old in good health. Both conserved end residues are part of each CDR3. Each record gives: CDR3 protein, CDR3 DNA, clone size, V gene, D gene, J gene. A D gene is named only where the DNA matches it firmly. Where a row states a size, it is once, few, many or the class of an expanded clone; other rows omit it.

CDR3: CASSVASGRETQYF; DNA: TGTGCCAGCAGCGTGGCTAGCGGGAGAGAGACCCAGTACTTC; size: -; V: TRBV9; D: TRBD2; J: TRBJ2-5
CDR3: CASSSGRINEQFF; DNA: TGCGCCAGCAGCTCCGGACGGATAAATGAGCAGTTCTTC; size: few; V: TRBV5-1; D: -; J: TRBJ2-1
CDR3: CSVELPTNTEAFF; DNA: TGCAGCGTTGAATTGCCTACCAACACTGAAGCTTTCTTT; size: many; V: TRBV29-1; D: -; J: TRBJ1-1
CDR3: CASSLSPGTVRTTQYF; DNA: TGTGCCAGCAGCTTAAGCCCCGGGACAGTAAGAACGACCCAGTACTTC; size: few; V: TRBV7-9; D: TRBD1; J: TRBJ2-5
CDR3: CASSVTAFGGYGYTF; DNA: TGTGCCAGCAGCGTTACCGCCTTCGGGGGCTATGGCTACACCTTC; size: -; V: TRBV9; D: -; J: TRBJ1-2
CDR3: CASSPRTGPAYEQYF; DNA: TGTGCCAGCAGTCCTCGGACAGGGCCGGCCTACGAGCAGTACTTC; size: few; V: TRBV27; D: TRBD1; J: TRBJ2-7
CDR3: CSAPVNTEAFF; DNA: TGCAGTGCCCCGGTGAACACTGAAGCTTTCTTT; size: many; V: TRBV20-1; D: -; J: TRBJ1-1
CDR3: CASRETVDEQYF; DNA: TGTGCCAGCAGGGAGACAGTCGACGAGCAGTACTTC; size: many; V: TRBV6-6; D: -; J: TRBJ2-7
CDR3: CASSDGRLAHNEQFF; DNA: TGTGCCAGCAGTGACGGTCGACTAGCCCACAATGAGCAGTTCTTC; size: few; V: TRBV6-1; D: TRBD2; J: TRBJ2-1
CDR3: CSVEWGANEKLFF; DNA: TGCAGCGTTGAGTGGGGAGCTAATGAAAAACTGTTTTTT; size: -; V: TRBV29-1; D: -; J: TRBJ1-4
CDR3: CASSLDGTPLGGEQFF; DNA: TGTGCCAGCAGCTTAGATGGGACTCCCCTCGGTGGTGAGCAGTTCTTC; size: -; V: TRBV7-6; D: -; J: TRBJ2-1
CDR3: CASSLDGGAGETQYF; DNA: TGCGCCAGCAGCTTGGATGGGGGGGCAGGAGAGACCCAGTACTTC; size: many; V: TRBV5-1; D: -; J: TRBJ2-5
CDR3: CAWSGLAATYNEQFF; DNA: TGTGCCTGGAGCGGCCTAGCTGCTACCTACAATGAGCAGTTCTTC; size: -; V: TRBV30; D: -; J: TRBJ2-1
CDR3: CASSLSVRRAGQAFF; DNA: TGTGCCAGCAGCTTGTCAGTCCGGAGGGCAGGGCAAGCTTTCTTT; size: -; V: TRBV5-4; D: -; J: TRBJ1-1
CDR3: CASSPMASGANVLTF; DNA: TGTGCCAGCAGCCCCATGGCCTCTGGGGCCAACGTCCTGACTTTC; size: many; V: TRBV6-1; D: -; J: TRBJ2-6
CDR3: CASRGASGELFF; DNA: TGTGCCAGCAGGGGGGCGTCCGGGGAGCTGTTTTTT; size: few; V: TRBV2; D: -; J: TRBJ2-2
CDR3: CSARVRGQSYNEQFF; DNA: TGCAGTGCTAGAGTCAGGGGACAGTCCTACAATGAGCAGTTCTTC; size: -; V: TRBV20-1; D: TRBD1; J: TRBJ2-1
CDR3: CASSRTYEQYF; DNA: TGTGCCAGCAGCCGCACCTACGAGCAGTACTTC; size: many; V: TRBV7-2; D: -; J: TRBJ2-7